Following are 9 T cell receptor beta chains from one sample sequenced in a study of T cell responses to AZD1222 COVID-19 vaccine. Some clones are missing from TCRdb's copy, which holds only in-frame ones; the method was immunoSEQ multiplex PCR. Here the sample spans about 100,000 clones, more than 75% being singletons. This specimen consisted of peripheral blood, obtained on day 0 of AZD1222 vaccination. Receptors originate from an adult in good health.

The chain combines TRBV28 with TRBJ2-3, with no clear D. Germline CDR1 and CDR2: MDHEN and SYDVKM. V lost 0 bases, J lost 2 bases, and 12 bases lay in between. This CDR3 spans 16 amino acids. In DNA, the CDR3 is TGTGCCAGCAGTTTATGGCCCAGGACGTACACAGATACGCAGTATTTT. Encoded protein: CASSLWPRTYTDTQYF.

This chain connects TRBV2 to TRBJ2-3; TRBD2 aligns across 7 bases. This CDR3 is built from 14 residues. Unmatched junction bases numbered 3, after V lost 3 bases and J lost 3 bases. Germline CDR1 is SNHLY and CDR2 is FYNNEI. In DNA form, the CDR3 reads TGTGCCAGCAGTGAGACTAGCCGAACAGATACGCAGTATTTT. Protein sequence: CASSETSRTDTQYF.

This chain links TRBV18 with TRBJ1-1, with D tentatively TRBD1 (6 bases). There are 14 residues in the CDR3. Trimming took off 4 bases at V and 1 base at J, with 10 bases between the two ends. CDR1 KGHSH and CDR2 LQKENI come from the germline V gene. CDR3 region: CASSRGQTNTEAFF. CDR3 coding DNA: TGTGCCAGCTCACGAGGACAGACGAACACTGAAGCTTTCTTT.

This sequence joins TRBV30 and TRBJ1-4; 7 bases line up with TRBD1. This CDR3 has 17 residues. Germline lookup yields CDR1 GTSNPN and CDR2 SVGIG (reference sequence). With 3 bases clipped from V and 2 bases from J, the junction kept 12 bases outside the gene matches. The CDR3 reads CAWRAIQGIATNEKLFF. The CDR3 DNA reads as TGTGCCTGGAGGGCAATACAGGGGATTGCCACTAATGAAAAACTGTTTTTT. The variable domain in full, completed from reference TRBV30 and TRBJ1-4, reads SQTIHQWPATLVQPVGSPLSLECTVEGTSNPNLYWYRQAAGRGLQLLFYSVGIGQISSEVPQNLSASRPQDRQFILSSKKLLLSDSGFYLCAWRAIQGIATNEKLFFGSGTQLSVL.

This clone has more than one count but fewer than ten. V usage is TRBV7-2 and J usage is TRBJ1-2; no definite D call. This CDR3 is 18 amino acids long. Germline lookup yields CDR1 SGHTA and CDR2 FQGNSA. V was shortened by 1 base and J by 7 bases, with 25 bases between the two germline ends. The CDR3 DNA is TGTGCCAGCAGCTTAGACTATGGGATGTCTTTATCTAGCACTGGCTACACCTTC. This encodes CASSLDYGMSLSSTGYTF.

The chain carries TRBV29-1 and TRBJ1-2; D call uncertain. V lost 6 bases and J lost 8, with 19 bases in between. The CDR3 runs 13 residues. The germline V gene encodes CDR1 SQVTM and CDR2 ANQGSEA. DNA for the CDR3: TGCAGCGTGGACGTCTCGGGATTTAACGGCTACACCTTC. Its translation: CSVDVSGFNGYTF.

The chain employs TRBV7-9 and TRBJ2-1, with a tentative D call TRBD1 (5 bases). This CDR3 comprises 18 residues. CDR1 SEHNR and CDR2 FQNEAQ come from the germline V gene (reference sequence). V was shortened by 6 bases and J by 9 bases, with 30 bases between the two germline ends. CDR3 residues: CASRPPADTPRQLGEQFF. CDR3 nucleotide sequence: TGTGCCAGCAGGCCTCCGGCGGATACCCCTAGACAGTTAGGTGAGCAGTTCTTC.

This chain joins TRBV6-5 and TRBJ1-5; D not certain. This CDR3 is built from 15 residues. V lost 6 bases and J 4 bases, leaving 16 bases between the germline ends. The germline V gene encodes CDR1 MNHEY and CDR2 SVGAGI. CDR3 DNA sequence: TGTGCCAGCAGCTCCGGAGGGCAGTTGAATCAGCCCCAGCATTTT. Its translation is CASSSGGQLNQPQHF.

The chain links TRBV7-5 to TRBJ1-2; the D call in the table, TRBD1, was not verified against the DNA. TRBV7-5 is designated a pseudogene. The CDR3 contains 13 residues. The CDR3 bases are TGTGCCAGAAGCTTAACAGGAGACTATGGCTACACCTTC. It translates to CARSLTGDYGYTF.